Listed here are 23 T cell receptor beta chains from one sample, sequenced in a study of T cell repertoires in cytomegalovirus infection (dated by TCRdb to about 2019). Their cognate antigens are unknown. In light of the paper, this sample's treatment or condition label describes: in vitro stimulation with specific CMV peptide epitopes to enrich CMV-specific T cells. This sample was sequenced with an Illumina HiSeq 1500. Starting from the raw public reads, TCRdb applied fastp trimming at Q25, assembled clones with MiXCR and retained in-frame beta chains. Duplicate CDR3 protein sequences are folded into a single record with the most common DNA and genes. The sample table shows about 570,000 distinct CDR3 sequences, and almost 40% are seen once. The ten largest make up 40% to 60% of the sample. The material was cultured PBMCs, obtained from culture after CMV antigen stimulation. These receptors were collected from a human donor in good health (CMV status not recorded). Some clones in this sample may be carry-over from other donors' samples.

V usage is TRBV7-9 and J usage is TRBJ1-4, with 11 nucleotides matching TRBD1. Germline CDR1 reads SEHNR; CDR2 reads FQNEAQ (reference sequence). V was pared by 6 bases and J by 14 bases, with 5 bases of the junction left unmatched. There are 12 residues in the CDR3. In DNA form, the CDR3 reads TGTGCCAGCAGTTGGGGACAGGGGGGGCTGTTTTTT. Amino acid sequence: CASSWGQGGLFF. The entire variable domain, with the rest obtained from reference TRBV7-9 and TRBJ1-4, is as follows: DTGVSQNPRHKITKRGQNVTFRCDPISEHNRLYWYRQTLGQGPEFLTYFQNEAQLEKSRLLSDRFSAERPKGSFSTLEIQRTEQGDSAMYLCASSWGQGGLFFGSGTQLSVL.

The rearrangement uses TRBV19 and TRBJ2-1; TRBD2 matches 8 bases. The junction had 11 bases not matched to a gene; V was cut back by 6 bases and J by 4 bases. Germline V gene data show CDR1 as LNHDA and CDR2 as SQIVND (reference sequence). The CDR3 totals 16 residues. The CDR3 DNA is TGTGCCAGTAGAAACACAGCGGGAGTTCCATACAATGAGCAGTTCTTC. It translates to CASRNTAGVPYNEQFF.

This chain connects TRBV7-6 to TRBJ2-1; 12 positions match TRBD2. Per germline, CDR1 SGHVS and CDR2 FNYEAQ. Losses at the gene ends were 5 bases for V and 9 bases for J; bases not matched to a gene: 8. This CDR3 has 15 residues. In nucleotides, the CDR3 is TGTGCCAGCAGCCTACGACTAGCGGGAGTGGGTGAGCAGTTCTTC. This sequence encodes CASSLRLAGVGEQFF.

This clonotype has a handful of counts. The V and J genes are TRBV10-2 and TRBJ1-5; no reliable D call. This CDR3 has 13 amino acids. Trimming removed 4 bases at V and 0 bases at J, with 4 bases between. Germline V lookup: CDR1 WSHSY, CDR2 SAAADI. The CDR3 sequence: CASSAVSNQPQHF. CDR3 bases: TGCGCCAGCAGTGCGGTTAGCAATCAGCCCCAGCATTTT.

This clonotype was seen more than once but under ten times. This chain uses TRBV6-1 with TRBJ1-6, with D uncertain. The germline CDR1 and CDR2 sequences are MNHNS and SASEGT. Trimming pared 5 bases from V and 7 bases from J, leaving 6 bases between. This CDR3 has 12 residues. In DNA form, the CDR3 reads TGTGCCAGCAGTAATCCCAATTCACCCCTCCACTTT. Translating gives CASSNPNSPLHF.

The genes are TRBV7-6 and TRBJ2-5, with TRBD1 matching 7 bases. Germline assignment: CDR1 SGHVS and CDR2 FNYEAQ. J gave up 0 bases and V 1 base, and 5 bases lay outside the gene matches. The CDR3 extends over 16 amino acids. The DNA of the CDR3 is TGTGCCAGCAGCTTAGACCCGCAGGGGGACCAAGAGACCCAGTACTTC. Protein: CASSLDPQGDQETQYF.

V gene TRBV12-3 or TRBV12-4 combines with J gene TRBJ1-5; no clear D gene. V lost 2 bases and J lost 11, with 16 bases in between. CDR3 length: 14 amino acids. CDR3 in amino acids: CASSLSGPSATQHF. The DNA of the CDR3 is TGTGCCAGCAGTTTATCTGGACCCTCCGCGACCCAGCATTTT.

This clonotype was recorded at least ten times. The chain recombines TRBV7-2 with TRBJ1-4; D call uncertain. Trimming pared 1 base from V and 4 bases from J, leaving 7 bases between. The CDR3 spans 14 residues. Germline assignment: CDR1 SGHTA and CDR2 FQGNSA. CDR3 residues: CASSLGGNNEKLFF. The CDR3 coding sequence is TGTGCCAGCAGCTTAGGGGGAAATAATGAAAAACTGTTTTTT.

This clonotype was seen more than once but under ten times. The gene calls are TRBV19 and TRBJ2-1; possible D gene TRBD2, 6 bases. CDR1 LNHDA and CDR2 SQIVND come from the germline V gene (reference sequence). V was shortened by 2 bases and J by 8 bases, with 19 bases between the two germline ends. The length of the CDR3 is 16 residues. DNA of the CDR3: TGTGCCAGTAGTATAAAACAACGGGGACTCCAAGATGAGCAGTTCTTC. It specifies CASSIKQRGLQDEQFF.

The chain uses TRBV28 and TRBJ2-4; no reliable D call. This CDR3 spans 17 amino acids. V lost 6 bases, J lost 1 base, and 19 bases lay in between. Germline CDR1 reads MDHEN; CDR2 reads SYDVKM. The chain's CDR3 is CASSFLANGVAKNIQYF. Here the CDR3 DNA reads TGTGCCAGCAGCTTCCTGGCCAACGGAGTTGCCAAAAACATTCAGTACTTC.

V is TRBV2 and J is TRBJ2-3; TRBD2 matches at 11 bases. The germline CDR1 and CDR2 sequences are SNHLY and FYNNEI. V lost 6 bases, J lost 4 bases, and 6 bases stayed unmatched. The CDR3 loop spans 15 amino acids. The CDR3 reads CASSPTSGSPDTQYF. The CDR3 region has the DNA TGTGCCAGCAGCCCCACTAGCGGGAGCCCAGATACGCAGTATTTT.

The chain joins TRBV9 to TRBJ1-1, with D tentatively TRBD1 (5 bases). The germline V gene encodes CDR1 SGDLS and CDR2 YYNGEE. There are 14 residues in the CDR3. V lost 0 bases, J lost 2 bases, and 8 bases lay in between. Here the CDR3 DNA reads TGTGCCAGCAGCGTAGTGGGGGGAAACACTGAAGCTTTCTTT. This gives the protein CASSVVGGNTEAFF.

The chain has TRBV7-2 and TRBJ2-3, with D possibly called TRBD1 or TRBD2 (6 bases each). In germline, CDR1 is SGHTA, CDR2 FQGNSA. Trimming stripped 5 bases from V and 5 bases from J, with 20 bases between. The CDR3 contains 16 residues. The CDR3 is CASSPRGRGQGDTQYF. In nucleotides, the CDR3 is TGTGCCAGCAGCCCCCGGGGACGGGGGCAAGGAGATACGCAGTATTTT.

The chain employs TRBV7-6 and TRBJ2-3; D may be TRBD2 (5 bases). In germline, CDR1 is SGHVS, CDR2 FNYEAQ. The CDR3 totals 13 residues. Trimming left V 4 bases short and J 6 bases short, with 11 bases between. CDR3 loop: CASSSSREDTQYF. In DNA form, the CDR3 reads TGTGCCAGCAGCTCTTCAAGGGAGGATACGCAGTATTTT.

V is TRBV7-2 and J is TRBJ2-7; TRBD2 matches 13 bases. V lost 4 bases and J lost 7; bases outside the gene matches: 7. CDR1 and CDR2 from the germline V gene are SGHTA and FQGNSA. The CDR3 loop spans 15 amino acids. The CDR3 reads CASSSGLAGPREQYF. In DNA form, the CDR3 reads TGTGCCAGCAGCTCGGGACTAGCGGGACCTCGGGAGCAGTACTTC.

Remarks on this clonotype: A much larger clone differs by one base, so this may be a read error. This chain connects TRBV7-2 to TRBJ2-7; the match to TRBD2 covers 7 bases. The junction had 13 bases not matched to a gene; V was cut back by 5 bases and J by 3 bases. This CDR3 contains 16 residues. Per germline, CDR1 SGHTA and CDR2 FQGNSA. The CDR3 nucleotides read TGTGCCAGCAGCAGACCCCAGGGACTATCCCACTACGAGCAGTACTTC. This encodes CASSRPQGLSHYEQYF. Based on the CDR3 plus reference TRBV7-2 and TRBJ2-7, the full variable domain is GAGVSQSPSNKVTEKGKDVELRCDPISGHTALYWYRQSLGQGLEFLIYFQGNSAPDKSGLPSDRFSAERTGGSVSTLTIQRTQQEDSAVYLCASSRPQGLSHYEQYFGPGTRLTVT.

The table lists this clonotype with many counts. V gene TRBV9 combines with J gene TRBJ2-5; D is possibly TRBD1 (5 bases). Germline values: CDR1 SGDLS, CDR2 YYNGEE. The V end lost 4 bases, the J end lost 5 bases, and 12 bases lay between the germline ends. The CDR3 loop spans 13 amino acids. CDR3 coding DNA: TGTGCCAGCAGCCCACGACAGTTGGAGACCCAGTACTTC. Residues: CASSPRQLETQYF.

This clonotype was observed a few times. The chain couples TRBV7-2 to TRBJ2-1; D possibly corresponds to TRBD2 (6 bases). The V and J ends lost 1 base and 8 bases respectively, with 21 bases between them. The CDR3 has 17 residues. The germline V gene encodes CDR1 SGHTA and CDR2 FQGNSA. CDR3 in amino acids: CASSLGAPGSGDDEQFF. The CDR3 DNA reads TGTGCCAGCAGCTTAGGGGCCCCGGGTTCGGGGGACGATGAGCAGTTCTTC. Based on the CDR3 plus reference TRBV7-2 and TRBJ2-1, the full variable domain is GAGVSQSPSNKVTEKGKDVELRCDPISGHTALYWYRQSLGQGLEFLIYFQGNSAPDKSGLPSDRFSAERTGGSVSTLTIQRTQQEDSAVYLCASSLGAPGSGDDEQFFGPGTRLTVL.

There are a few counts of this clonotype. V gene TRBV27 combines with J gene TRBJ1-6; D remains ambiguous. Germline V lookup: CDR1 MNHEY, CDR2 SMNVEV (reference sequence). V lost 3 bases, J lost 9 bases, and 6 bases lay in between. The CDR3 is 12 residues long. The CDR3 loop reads CASSLIGSPLHF. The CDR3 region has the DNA TGTGCCAGCAGTTTGATTGGTTCACCCCTCCACTTT.

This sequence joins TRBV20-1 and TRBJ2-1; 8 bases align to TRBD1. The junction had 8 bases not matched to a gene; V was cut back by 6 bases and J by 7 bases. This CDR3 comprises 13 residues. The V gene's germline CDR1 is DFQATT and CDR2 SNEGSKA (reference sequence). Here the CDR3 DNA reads TGCAGTGCCCCGAGACAGGGGCGGAATGAGCAGTTCTTC. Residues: CSAPRQGRNEQFF.

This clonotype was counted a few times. CDR3 in amino acids: CATSRVGGRGTPDTQYF. In nucleotides, the CDR3 is TGTGCCACCAGCAGAGTCGGTGGGCGGGGGACCCCAGATACGCAGTATTTT. This chain links TRBV15 with TRBJ2-3, with 7 bases fitting TRBD2. J gave up 4 bases and V 1 base, and 11 bases lay outside the gene matches. Germline CDR1 is LNHNV and CDR2 is YYDKDF (reference sequence). The CDR3 extends over 17 amino acids.

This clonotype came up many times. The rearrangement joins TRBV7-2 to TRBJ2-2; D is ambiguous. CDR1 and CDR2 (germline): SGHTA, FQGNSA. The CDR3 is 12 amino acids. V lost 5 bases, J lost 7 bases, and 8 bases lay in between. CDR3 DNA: TGTGCCAGCAGCCCCTTCGGCGGGGAGCTGTTTTTT. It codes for CASSPFGGELFF.

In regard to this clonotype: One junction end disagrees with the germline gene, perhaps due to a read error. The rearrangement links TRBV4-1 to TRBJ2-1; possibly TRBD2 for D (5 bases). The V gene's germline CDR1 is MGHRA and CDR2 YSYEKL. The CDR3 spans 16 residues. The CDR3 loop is CASSQFREGMWNEQFF. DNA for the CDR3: TGTGCCAGCAGCCAATTCAGAGAGGGAATGTGGAATGAGCAGTTCTTC.